This T cell receptor beta chain was identified during a study of Ad26.COV2.S vaccination and SARS-CoV-2 variants. Method: immunoSEQ multiplex PCR; TCRdb's copy keeps in-frame clones and lacks some. Of about 350,000 clones listed, just over 90% are singletons. CDR3 length equals 15 residues. The sample here was peripheral blood, taken after recovery from COVID-19. The TCR sequence derives from a human donor who had recovered from COVID-19. This chain uses TRBV21-1 with TRBJ2-1. TRBV21-1 is a documented pseudogene. The CDR3 sequence is CASSKGAVTYNEQFF. The CDR3 DNA reads as TGTGCCAGCAGCAAAGGGGCGGTCACCTACAATGAGCAGTTCTTC.